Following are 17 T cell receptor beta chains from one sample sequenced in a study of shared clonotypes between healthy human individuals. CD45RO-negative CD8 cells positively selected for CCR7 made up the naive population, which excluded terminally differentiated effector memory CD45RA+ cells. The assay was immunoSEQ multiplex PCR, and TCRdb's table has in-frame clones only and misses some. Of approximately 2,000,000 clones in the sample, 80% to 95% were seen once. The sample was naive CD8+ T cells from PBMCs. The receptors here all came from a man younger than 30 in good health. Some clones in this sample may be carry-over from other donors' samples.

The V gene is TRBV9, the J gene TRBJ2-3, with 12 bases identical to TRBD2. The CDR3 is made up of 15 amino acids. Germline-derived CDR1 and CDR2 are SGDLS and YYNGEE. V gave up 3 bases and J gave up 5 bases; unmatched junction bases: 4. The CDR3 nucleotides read TGTGCCAGCAGCGCGACTAGCGGGAGAGGAGATACGCAGTATTTT. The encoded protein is CASSATSGRGDTQYF. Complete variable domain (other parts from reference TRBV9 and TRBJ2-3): DSGVTQTPKHLITATGQRVTLRCSPRSGDLSVYWYQQSLDQGLQFLIQYYNGEERAKGNILERFSAQQFPDLHSELNLSSLELGDSALYFCASSATSGRGDTQYFGPGTRLTVL.

The CDR3 DNA follows: TGTGCCAGCAGCTTAGGGGGTGCAGGGGAGCATGGCTACACCTTC. Translating it yields CASSLGGAGEHGYTF. The gene calls are TRBV7-9 and TRBJ1-2; possible D gene TRBD1, 6 bases. The CDR3 is made up of 15 amino acids. With 1 base removed from V and 6 bases from J, the gap between germline ends came to 15 bases. Germline V lookup: CDR1 SEHNR, CDR2 FQNEAQ (reference sequence). Combining the CDR3 with reference TRBV7-9 and TRBJ1-2 gives the whole variable domain DTGVSQNPRHKITKRGQNVTFRCDPISEHNRLYWYRQTLGQGPEFLTYFQNEAQLEKSRLLSDRFSAERPKGSFSTLEIQRTEQGDSAMYLCASSLGGAGEHGYTFGSGTRLTVV.

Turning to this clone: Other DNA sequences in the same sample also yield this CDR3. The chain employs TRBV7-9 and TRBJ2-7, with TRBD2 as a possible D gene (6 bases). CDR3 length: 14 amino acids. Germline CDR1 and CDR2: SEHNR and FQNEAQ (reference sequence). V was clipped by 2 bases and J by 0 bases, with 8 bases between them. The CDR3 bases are TGTGCCAGCAGCTTATCCGGGAGCTCCTACGAGCAGTACTTC. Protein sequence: CASSLSGSSYEQYF.

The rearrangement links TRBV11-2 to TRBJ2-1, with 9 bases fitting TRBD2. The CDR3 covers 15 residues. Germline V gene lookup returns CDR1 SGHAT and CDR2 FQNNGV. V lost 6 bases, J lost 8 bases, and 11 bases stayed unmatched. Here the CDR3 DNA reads TGTGCCAGCAGGGAGCTAGCGGGAAGTGGGGATGAGCAGTTCTTC. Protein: CASRELAGSGDEQFF.

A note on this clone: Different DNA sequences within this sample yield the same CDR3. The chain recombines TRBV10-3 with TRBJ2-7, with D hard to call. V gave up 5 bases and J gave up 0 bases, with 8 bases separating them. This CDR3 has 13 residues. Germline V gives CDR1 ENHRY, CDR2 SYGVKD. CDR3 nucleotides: TGTGCCATCAGTCCAAGCCTCTCCTACGAGCAGTACTTC. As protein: CAISPSLSYEQYF.

This chain's CDR3 is CASSGPGQGVIYEQYF. The CDR3 DNA reads as TGTGCCAGCAGTGGGCCGGGACAGGGGGTTATCTACGAGCAGTACTTC. J is TRBJ2-7 and V is TRBV25-1; 11 bases line up with TRBD1. With 4 bases clipped from V and 3 bases from J, the junction kept 8 bases outside the gene matches. This CDR3 is 16 amino acids long. Germline V gene sequence: CDR1 MGHDK, CDR2 SYGVNS.

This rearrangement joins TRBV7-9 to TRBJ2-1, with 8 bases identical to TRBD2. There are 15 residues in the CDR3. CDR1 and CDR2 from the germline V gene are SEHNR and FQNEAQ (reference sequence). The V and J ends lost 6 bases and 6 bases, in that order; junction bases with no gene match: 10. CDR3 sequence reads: CASRLGPGGGNEQFF. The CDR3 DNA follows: TGTGCCAGCAGATTGGGCCCGGGAGGGGGCAATGAGCAGTTCTTC.

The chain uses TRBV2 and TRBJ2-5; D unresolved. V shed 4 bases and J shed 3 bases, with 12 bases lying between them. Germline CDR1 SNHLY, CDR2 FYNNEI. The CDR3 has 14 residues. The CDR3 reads CASSVYRVKETQYF. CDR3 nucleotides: TGTGCCAGCAGTGTGTACCGAGTGAAAGAGACCCAGTACTTC.

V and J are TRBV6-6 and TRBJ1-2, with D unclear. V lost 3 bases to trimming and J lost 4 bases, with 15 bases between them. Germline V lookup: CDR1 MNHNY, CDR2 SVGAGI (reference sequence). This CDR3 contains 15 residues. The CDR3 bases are TGTGCCAGCAGTTATACCCCCCGGCTCCCCTATGGCTACACCTTC. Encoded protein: CASSYTPRLPYGYTF.

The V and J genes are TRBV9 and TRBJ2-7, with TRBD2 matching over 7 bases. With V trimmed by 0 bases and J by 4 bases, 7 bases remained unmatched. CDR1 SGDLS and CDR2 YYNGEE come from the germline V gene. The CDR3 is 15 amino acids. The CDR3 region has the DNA TGTGCCAGCAGCGTAGTTGGCGGGAGCGAGTACGAGCAGTACTTC. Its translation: CASSVVGGSEYEQYF.

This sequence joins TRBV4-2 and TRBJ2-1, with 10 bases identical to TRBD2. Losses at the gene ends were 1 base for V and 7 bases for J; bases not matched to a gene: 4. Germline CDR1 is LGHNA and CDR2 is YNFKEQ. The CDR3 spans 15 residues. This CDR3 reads CASSQGAGGRNEQFF. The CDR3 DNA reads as TGTGCCAGCAGCCAAGGAGCGGGAGGGCGGAATGAGCAGTTCTTC.

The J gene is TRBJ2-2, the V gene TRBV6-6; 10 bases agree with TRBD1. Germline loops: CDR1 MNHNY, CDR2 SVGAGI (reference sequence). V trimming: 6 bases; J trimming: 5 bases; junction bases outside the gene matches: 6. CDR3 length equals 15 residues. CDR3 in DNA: TGTGCCAGCAGCACGGACAGGGGGGGTACCGGGGAGCTGTTTTTT. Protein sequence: CASSTDRGGTGELFF.

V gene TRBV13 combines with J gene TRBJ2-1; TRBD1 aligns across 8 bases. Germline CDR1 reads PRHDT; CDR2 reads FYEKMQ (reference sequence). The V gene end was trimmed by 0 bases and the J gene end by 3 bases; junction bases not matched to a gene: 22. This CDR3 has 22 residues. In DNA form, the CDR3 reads TGTGCCAGCAGCTTAGGACCCGACCCGGGCGCGGCCACAGGACAGGGCTACAATGAGCAGTTCTTC. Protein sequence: CASSLGPDPGAATGQGYNEQFF.

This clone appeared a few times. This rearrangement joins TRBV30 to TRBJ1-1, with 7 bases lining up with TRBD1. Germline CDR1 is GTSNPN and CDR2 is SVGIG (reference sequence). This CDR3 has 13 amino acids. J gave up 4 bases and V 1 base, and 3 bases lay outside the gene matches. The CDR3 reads CAWSEGAVTEAFF. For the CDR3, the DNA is TGTGCCTGGAGTGAGGGGGCGGTCACTGAAGCTTTCTTT.

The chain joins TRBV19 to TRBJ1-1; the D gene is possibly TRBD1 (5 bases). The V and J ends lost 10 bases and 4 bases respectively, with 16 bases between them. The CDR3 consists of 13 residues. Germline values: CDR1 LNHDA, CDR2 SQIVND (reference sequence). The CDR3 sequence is CATRVGGTTEAFF. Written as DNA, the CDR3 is TGTGCCACCCGAGTGGGGGGGACCACTGAAGCTTTCTTT. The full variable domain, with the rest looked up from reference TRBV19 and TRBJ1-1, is DGGITQSPKYLFRKEGQNVTLSCEQNLNHDAMYWYRQDPGQGLRLIYYSQIVNDFQKGDIAEGYSVSREKKESFPLTVTSAQKNPTAFYLCATRVGGTTEAFFGQGTRLTVV.

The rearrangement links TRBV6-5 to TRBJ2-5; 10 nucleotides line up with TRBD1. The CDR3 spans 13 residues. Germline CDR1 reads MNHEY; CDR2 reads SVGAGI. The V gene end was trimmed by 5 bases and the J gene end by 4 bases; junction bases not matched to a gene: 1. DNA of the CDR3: TGTGCCAGCAGTGACAGGGGGCGAGAGACCCAGTACTTC. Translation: CASSDRGRETQYF.

The CDR3 spells CASSLTDSANYGYTF. The CDR3 DNA sequence: TGTGCCAGCAGCCTGACGGACAGTGCGAACTATGGCTACACCTTC. The V call is TRBV7-2, the J call TRBJ1-2, with D possibly being TRBD1 (6 bases). The CDR3 length is 15 residues. V lost 5 bases and J 2 bases, leaving 15 bases between the germline ends. Germline values: CDR1 SGHTA, CDR2 FQGNSA.